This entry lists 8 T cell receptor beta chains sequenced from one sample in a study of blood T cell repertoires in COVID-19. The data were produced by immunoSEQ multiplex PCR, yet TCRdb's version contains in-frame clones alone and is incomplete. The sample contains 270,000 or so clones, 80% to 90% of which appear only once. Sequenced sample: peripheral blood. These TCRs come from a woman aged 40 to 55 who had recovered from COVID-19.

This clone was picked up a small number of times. The CDR3, as DNA: TGTGCCATCAGTGATTTCGCGGTCGAGCAGTACTTC. It specifies CAISDFAVEQYF. The chain recombines TRBV10-3 with TRBJ2-7; D unresolved. This CDR3 contains 12 residues. The V gene's germline CDR1 is ENHRY and CDR2 SYGVKD. Trimming took off 3 bases at V and 6 bases at J, with 9 bases between the two ends.

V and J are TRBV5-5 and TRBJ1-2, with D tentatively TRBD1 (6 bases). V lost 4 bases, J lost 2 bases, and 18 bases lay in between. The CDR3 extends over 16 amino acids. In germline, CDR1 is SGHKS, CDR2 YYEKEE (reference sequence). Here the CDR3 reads CASSLGSSGVNYGYTF. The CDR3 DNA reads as TGTGCCAGCAGCCTAGGGTCGTCAGGGGTCAACTATGGCTACACCTTC.

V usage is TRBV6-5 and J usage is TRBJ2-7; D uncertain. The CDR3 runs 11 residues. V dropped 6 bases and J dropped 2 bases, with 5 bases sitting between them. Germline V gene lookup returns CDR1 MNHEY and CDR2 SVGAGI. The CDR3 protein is CASRGPYEQYF. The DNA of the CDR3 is TGTGCCAGCAGGGGCCCCTACGAGCAGTACTTC.

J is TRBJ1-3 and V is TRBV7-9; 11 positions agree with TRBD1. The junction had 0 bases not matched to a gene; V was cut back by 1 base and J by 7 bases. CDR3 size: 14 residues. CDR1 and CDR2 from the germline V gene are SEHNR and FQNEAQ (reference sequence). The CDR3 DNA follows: TGTGCCAGCAGCTTAGGGGACAGGGGGAACACCATATATTTT. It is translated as CASSLGDRGNTIYF. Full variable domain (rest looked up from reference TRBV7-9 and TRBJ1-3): DTGVSQNPRHKITKRGQNVTFRCDPISEHNRLYWYRQTLGQGPEFLTYFQNEAQLEKSRLLSDRFSAERPKGSFSTLEIQRTEQGDSAMYLCASSLGDRGNTIYFGEGSWLTVV.

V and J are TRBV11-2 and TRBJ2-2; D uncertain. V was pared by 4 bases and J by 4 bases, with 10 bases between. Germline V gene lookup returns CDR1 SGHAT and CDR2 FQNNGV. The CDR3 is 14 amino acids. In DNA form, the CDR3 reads TGTGCCAGCAGCTCACTAAGTGGCACCGGGGAGCTGTTTTTT. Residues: CASSSLSGTGELFF.

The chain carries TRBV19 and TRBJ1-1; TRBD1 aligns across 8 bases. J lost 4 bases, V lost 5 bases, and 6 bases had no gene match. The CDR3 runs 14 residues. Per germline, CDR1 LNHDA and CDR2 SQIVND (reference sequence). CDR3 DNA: TGTGCCAGTAGTGGACAGGGACCCGGCACTGAAGCTTTCTTT. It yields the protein CASSGQGPGTEAFF.

The CDR3 loop is CASSVEGGLYEQYF. CDR3 coding DNA: TGTGCCAGCAGCGTAGAAGGAGGTCTCTACGAGCAGTACTTC. The gene calls are TRBV9 and TRBJ2-7, with a possible D match to TRBD2 (5 bases). Between the trimmed V and J ends, which lost 0 bases and 3 bases, there was a span of 10 bases. The CDR3 consists of 14 residues. Germline V gene lookup returns CDR1 SGDLS and CDR2 YYNGEE. Variable domain in full (rest from reference TRBV9 and TRBJ2-7): DSGVTQTPKHLITATGQRVTLRCSPRSGDLSVYWYQQSLDQGLQFLIQYYNGEERAKGNILERFSAQQFPDLHSELNLSSLELGDSALYFCASSVEGGLYEQYFGPGTRLTVT.

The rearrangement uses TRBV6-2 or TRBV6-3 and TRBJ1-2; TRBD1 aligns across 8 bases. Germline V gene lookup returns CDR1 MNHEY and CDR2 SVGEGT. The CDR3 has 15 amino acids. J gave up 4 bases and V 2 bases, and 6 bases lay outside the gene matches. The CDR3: CASSYGQGQTYGYTF. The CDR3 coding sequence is TGTGCCAGCAGTTACGGACAGGGTCAAACCTATGGCTACACCTTC.